These 16 T cell receptor beta chains were sequenced from one sample in a study of T cells in Graves' hyperthyroidism and ophthalmopathy (dated by TCRdb to about 2019). The method was multiplex PCR. Sequencer: Illumina HiSeq 2000. TCR beta CDR3 regions were amplified from RNA transcripts. A first-round RT-PCR of the TCR CDR3 used the HTBI primer set with the Qiagen OneStep RT-PCR kit. TCRdb took the public reads, trimmed them with fastp at Q25, ran MiXCR for clone calling and kept in-frame beta chains. One record per CDR3 amino acid sequence lists the most common genes and DNA. For this sample the table gives hundreds of thousands of distinct CDR3 sequences, of which less than 15% were detected only once. The ten largest account for roughly 8.3% of the sample. The sample taken for sequencing was blood. These receptor sequences come from a woman under 30 with Graves' hyperthyroidism.

This clonotype was observed a handful of times. The chain is built from TRBV24-1 and TRBJ2-5; D not certain. V was clipped by 3 bases and J by 3 bases, with 1 base between them. CDR3 length: 11 amino acids. Germline-derived CDR1 and CDR2 are KGHDR and SFDVKD. The CDR3 DNA follows: TGTGCCACCAGTGATAAAGAGACCCAGTACTTC. Protein: CATSDKETQYF.

Many counts were recorded for this clonotype. The chain couples TRBV7-2 to TRBJ2-5; TRBD2 matches 7 bases. V lost 1 base and J lost 3; bases outside the gene matches: 11. There are 17 residues in the CDR3. From germline, CDR1 is SGHTA and CDR2 FQGNSA. The CDR3 DNA sequence: TGTGCCAGCAGCTTAGTTCGCGGGAGCGCCATAAAAGAGACCCAGTACTTC. It encodes CASSLVRGSAIKETQYF.

This clonotype was recorded a few times. The rearrangement joins TRBV7-3 to TRBJ2-1, with unresolved D. Germline lookup yields CDR1 SGHTA and CDR2 FQGTGA. With 5 bases removed from V and 4 bases from J, the gap between germline ends came to 9 bases. The CDR3 contains 13 residues. In DNA form, the CDR3 reads TGTGCCAGCAGCCCCACAGCTTACAATGAGCAGTTCTTC. Amino acid sequence: CASSPTAYNEQFF.

In DNA form, the CDR3 reads TGTGCCAGCAGCCCAAAACAGGGAGAAGCTTTCTTT. Encoded protein: CASSPKQGEAFF. The genes are TRBV5-5 and TRBJ1-1, with D possibly matching TRBD1 (6 bases). The CDR3 length is 12 residues. V was trimmed by 4 bases and J by 8 bases, leaving 12 bases between them. The germline gives CDR1 SGHKS, CDR2 YYEKEE (reference sequence).

This clonotype was recorded at least ten times. V usage is TRBV7-2 and J usage is TRBJ2-1; 9 nucleotides match TRBD1. Per germline, CDR1 SGHTA and CDR2 FQGNSA. The CDR3 sequence is 15 residues long. The V segment lost 5 bases and the J segment 9 bases; nucleotides outside the gene matches: 11. Here the CDR3 reads CASSETGGGFGEQFF. The DNA of the CDR3 is TGTGCCAGCAGCGAAACAGGGGGCGGCTTCGGTGAGCAGTTCTTC.

The V and J genes are TRBV30 and TRBJ1-3; TRBD1 agrees at 11 bases. This CDR3 has 17 residues. Trimming took 3 bases from V and 0 from J; bases not matched to a gene: 7. Per the germline V gene, CDR1 is GTSNPN and CDR2 is SVGIG (reference sequence). The CDR3 protein is CAWSPRDRGFSGNTIYF. In DNA, the CDR3 is TGTGCCTGGAGCCCCCGGGACAGGGGGTTCTCTGGAAACACCATATATTTT.

The sample holds many counts of this clonotype. CDR3: CASNPGGLVGGELFF. CDR3 coding DNA: TGTGCCAGCAACCCCGGGGGGTTGGTCGGCGGGGAGCTGTTTTTT. The V and J genes are TRBV12-3 or TRBV12-4 and TRBJ2-2; 7 bases are a match to TRBD2. The V gene end was trimmed by 7 bases and the J gene end by 7 bases; junction bases not matched to a gene: 12. The CDR3 contains 15 residues.

This clonotype was counted a few times. One junction end disagrees with the germline gene, perhaps due to a read error. The chain joins TRBV28 to TRBJ2-6, with D perhaps TRBD1 (5 bases). The CDR3 runs 16 residues. Germline-derived CDR1 and CDR2 are MDHEN and SYDVKM. The CDR3 nucleotides read TGTGCCAGCACCCTAGGGGATTCCTCTGGGGCCAGCGTCCTGACTTTC. Its protein is CASTLGDSSGASVLTF.

Ten or more counts support this clonotype. For the CDR3, the DNA is TGTGCCAGCAGCTTGGAGGACAGAAACTACGAGCAGTACTTC. It translates to CASSLEDRNYEQYF. This chain links TRBV7-6 with TRBJ2-7, with a tentative D call TRBD1 (6 bases). The ends were cut back, 3 bases at V and 3 bases at J, with 12 bases in the middle. The CDR3 contains 14 residues. In germline, CDR1 is SGHVS, CDR2 FNYEAQ.

This clonotype was picked up many times. The chain carries TRBV28 and TRBJ2-5, with 10 bases aligning to TRBD2. Per germline, CDR1 MDHEN and CDR2 SYDVKM. CDR3 size: 14 residues. V lost 5 bases to trimming and J lost 4 bases; unmatched junction nucleotides: 4. The CDR3 sequence is CASSPRLAGETQYF. The CDR3 DNA is TGTGCCAGCAGTCCAAGACTAGCGGGAGAGACCCAGTACTTC.

This clonotype was seen only a few times. This rearrangement joins TRBV18 to TRBJ2-4; D assignment may be TRBD1 or TRBD2 (5 bases each). CDR3 length equals 13 residues. V lost 6 bases and J 5 bases, leaving 11 bases between the germline ends. Looked up from germline, CDR1 is KGHSH and CDR2 is LQKENI. The CDR3 loop reads CASSSGRENIQYF. The CDR3, as DNA: TGTGCCAGCTCTTCGGGACGGGAAAACATTCAGTACTTC.

This clonotype came up many times. This rearrangement joins TRBV6-1 to TRBJ2-5, with TRBD2 matching 7 bases. The length of the CDR3 is 15 residues. V shed 6 bases and J 4 bases; nucleotides not matched to a gene: 11. The V gene's germline CDR1 is MNHNS and CDR2 SASEGT. The CDR3 sequence is CASSGGRAGGETQYF. In DNA, the CDR3 is TGTGCCAGCAGCGGGGGGAGGGCTGGGGGAGAGACCCAGTACTTC.

This clonotype was seen many times. The chain couples TRBV10-3 to TRBJ1-5, with D possibly matching TRBD1 (6 bases). Germline V gene sequence: CDR1 ENHRY, CDR2 SYGVKD. With 8 bases removed from V and 5 bases from J, the gap between germline ends came to 10 bases. The CDR3 contains 12 residues. The CDR3: CAIATGDQPQHF. CDR3 DNA sequence: TGTGCCATCGCGACAGGAGATCAGCCCCAGCATTTT.

This clonotype was found many times. The rearrangement uses TRBV29-1 and TRBJ1-5; 7 bases fit TRBD1. Germline CDR1 reads SQVTM; CDR2 reads ANQGSEA. CDR3 length: 12 residues. J gave up 5 bases and V 5 bases, and 3 bases lay outside the gene matches. The CDR3 DNA reads TGCAGCGTTAGACAGGGTGATCAGCCCCAGCATTTT. This translates into CSVRQGDQPQHF.

This clonotype was seen a handful of times. This chain connects TRBV7-9 to TRBJ1-6; no clear D. V was shortened by 6 bases and J by 14 bases, with 17 bases between the two germline ends. The CDR3 totals 13 residues. Germline V gene data show CDR1 as SEHNR and CDR2 as FQNEAQ (reference sequence). The CDR3 nucleotides read TGTGCCAGCAGTCCCCGGGCGGGCGCGGCCCTCCACTTT. Residues: CASSPRAGAALHF.

This clonotype was detected ten times or more. DNA for the CDR3: TGTGCCAGCAGCTTTTCCAGGGCCGACACTGAAGCTTTCTTT. Translation gives CASSFSRADTEAFF. The chain is built from TRBV7-2 and TRBJ1-1, with a possible D match to TRBD1 (5 bases). CDR1 is SGHTA, CDR2 FQGNSA, per germline. Trimming removed 3 bases at V and 3 bases at J, with 11 bases between. This CDR3 is built from 14 residues.